This TCR beta chain was documented in a study of T cells expressing NK-cell markers. The overall study: The study drew TCR beta repertoires from sorted CD3+CD56+NKG2C+, CD3+CD56+NKG2C- and CD3+CD56-NKG2C+ T cells.

Reprocessing the 5' RACE reads, TCRdb reports a single entry for every CDR3 protein and omits DNA. The listing records 350,000 to 400,000 distinct CDR3 sequences. Study-wide results and caveats: The CD3+CD56-NKG2C+ fraction was also led by these clonotypes in a handful of donors.

Remarks on this clonotype: The antigen remains unidentified.

The CDR3 spans 15 residues. The sample comprised blood T cells: a sorted CD56 or NKG2C T cell subset, CD4+ or CD8+ T cells, or bulk PBMC T cells (not recorded which). The TCR comes from a woman aged 50 to 65 in good health. The J gene is TRBJ2-2, the V gene TRBV12-3 or TRBV12-4; TCRdb designates TRBD2, a call that cannot be tested without DNA. CDR3 loop: CASRVPTPPTGELFF.